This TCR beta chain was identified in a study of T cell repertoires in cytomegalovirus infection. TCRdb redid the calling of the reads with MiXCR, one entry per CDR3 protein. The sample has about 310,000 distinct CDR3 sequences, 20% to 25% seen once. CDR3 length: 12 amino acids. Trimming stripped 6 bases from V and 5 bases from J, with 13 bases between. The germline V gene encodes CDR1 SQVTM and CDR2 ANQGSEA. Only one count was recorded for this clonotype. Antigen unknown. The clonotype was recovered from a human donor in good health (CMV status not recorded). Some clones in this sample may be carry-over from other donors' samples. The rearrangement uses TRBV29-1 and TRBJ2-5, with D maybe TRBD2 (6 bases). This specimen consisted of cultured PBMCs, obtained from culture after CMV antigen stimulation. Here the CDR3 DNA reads TGCAGCGTCGGGGGACCGCGGGAGACCCAGTACTTC. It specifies CSVGGPRETQYF. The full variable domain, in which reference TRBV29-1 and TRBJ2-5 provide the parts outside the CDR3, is SAVISQKPSRDICQRGTSLTIQCQVDSQVTMMFWYRQQPGQSLTLIATANQGSEATYESGFVIDKFPISRPNLTFSTLTVSNMSPEDSSIYLCSVGGPRETQYFGPGTRLLVL.